This passage covers 20 T cell receptor beta chains from one sample sequenced in a study of cytomegalovirus exposure and HLA in healthy donors. Amplification used 60 Vbeta primers and 13 Jbeta primers. Assay used: immunoSEQ multiplex PCR; TCRdb lists only in-frame clones, some missing. Of more than 90,000 clones listed, roughly 76% were seen once; the top ten hold approximately 2%. Sequenced sample: PBMCs. The receptors originated from a man in his forties in good health and CMV-seronegative.

The chain joins TRBV7-3 to TRBJ2-1; 13 bases agree with TRBD2. This CDR3 contains 15 residues. Germline V gene data show CDR1 as SGHTA and CDR2 as FQGTGA. Unmatched junction bases numbered 5, after V lost 4 bases and J lost 8 bases. The CDR3 loop reads CASSYGTSGEDEQFF. Here the CDR3 DNA reads TGTGCCAGCAGCTACGGGACTAGCGGGGAAGATGAGCAGTTCTTC.

The V gene is TRBV7-9, the J gene TRBJ2-3; D may be TRBD2 (7 bases). Trimming took 5 bases from V and 2 from J, leaving 14 bases between them. The CDR3 is 15 amino acids. The germline V gene has CDR1 SEHNR and CDR2 FQNEAQ (reference sequence). The CDR3 sequence: CASSQPRGATDTQYF. The CDR3 coding sequence is TGTGCCAGCAGCCAGCCCCGGGGGGCCACAGATACGCAGTATTTT.

This clone was counted only a few times. The chain couples TRBV6-6 to TRBJ1-6; TRBD1 matches 9 bases. Germline trimming cut 6 bases from V and 4 bases from J; bases unmatched to any gene: 4. The CDR3 runs 15 residues. The germline V gene encodes CDR1 MNHNY and CDR2 SVGAGI (reference sequence). The CDR3 reads CASRDRGIYNSPLHF. The CDR3 bases are TGTGCCAGCAGGGACAGGGGTATTTATAATTCACCCCTCCACTTT.

This chain joins TRBV5-4 and TRBJ2-2; 11 nucleotides agree with TRBD2. V shed 4 bases and J 4 bases; nucleotides not matched to a gene: 0. There are 14 residues in the CDR3. Germline V gene data show CDR1 as SGHNT and CDR2 as YYREEE (reference sequence). In DNA form, the CDR3 reads TGTGCCAGCAGCACTAGCGGGAGCACCGGGGAGCTGTTTTTT. It translates to CASSTSGSTGELFF.

V usage is TRBV15 and J usage is TRBJ1-1; D not resolved. Trimming took off 6 bases at V and 3 bases at J, with 20 bases between the two ends. CDR1 LNHNV and CDR2 YYDKDF come from the germline V gene (reference sequence). The CDR3 consists of 16 residues. In nucleotides, the CDR3 is TGTGCCACCAGGGCGATACTCAGCCTACGGGACACTGAAGCTTTCTTT. Translating gives CATRAILSLRDTEAFF.

The rearrangement joins TRBV27 to TRBJ1-5; TRBD1 might be the D (6 bases). The germline V gene encodes CDR1 MNHEY and CDR2 SMNVEV (reference sequence). This CDR3 contains 15 residues. The V and J ends lost 2 bases and 0 bases respectively, with 8 bases between them. Here the CDR3 reads CASSLGGYSNQPQHF. CDR3 bases: TGTGCCAGCAGTTTAGGGGGCTATAGCAATCAGCCCCAGCATTTT.

This chain connects TRBV30 to TRBJ2-1, with D possibly TRBD2 on 5 matching bases. The V gene lost 3 bases and the J gene lost 6 bases, with 15 bases spanning the gap. The CDR3 has 14 amino acids. Germline V gives CDR1 GTSNPN, CDR2 SVGIG (reference sequence). DNA of the CDR3: TGTGCCTGGAGCGACGGACTCTCCCGCAATGAGCAGTTCTTC. This encodes CAWSDGLSRNEQFF.

This rearrangement joins TRBV9 to TRBJ1-3, with D maybe TRBD1 (6 bases). The CDR3 is 17 residues long. V was cut by 4 bases and J by 3 bases, with 20 bases left in between. Germline lookup yields CDR1 SGDLS and CDR2 YYNGEE. CDR3 nucleotide sequence: TGTGCCAGCAGCACGCACAGAGGGGGGGAATTTGGAAACACCATATATTTT. Translation: CASSTHRGGEFGNTIYF.

CDR3 bases: TGCGCCAGCAGCCAAGGACCAGGGAAAAGTACTGAAGCTTTCTTT. This sequence encodes CASSQGPGKSTEAFF. The chain joins TRBV4-1 to TRBJ1-1; possibly TRBD1 for D (5 bases). Per germline, CDR1 MGHRA and CDR2 YSYEKL. Trimming took 1 base from V and 5 from J, leaving 14 bases between them. The CDR3 runs 15 residues.

The chain combines TRBV18 with TRBJ2-1, with TRBD1 matching 11 bases. This CDR3 region has 16 residues. Trimming cost V 4 bases and J 3 bases; bases outside gene matches: 5. The germline gives CDR1 KGHSH, CDR2 LQKENI. The CDR3 spells CASSHPGTGGYNEQFF. The CDR3, as DNA: TGTGCCAGCTCACACCCCGGGACAGGGGGCTACAATGAGCAGTTCTTC.

V gene TRBV6-5 combines with J gene TRBJ1-5; 7 nucleotides align to TRBD1. The germline CDR1 and CDR2 sequences are MNHEY and SVGAGI. V lost 6 bases and J lost 4; bases outside the gene matches: 9. This CDR3 spans 15 amino acids. CDR3 in DNA: TGTGCCAGCAGCCCGACAGGGTTTGAGAATCAGCCCCAGCATTTT. Translation: CASSPTGFENQPQHF.

The chain carries TRBV23-1 and TRBJ1-3; D unresolved. TRBV23-1 falls under the ORF class, with uncertain function. Trimming pared 2 bases from V and 7 bases from J, leaving 33 bases between. The CDR3 consists of 21 residues. CDR3 loop: CASSQTPSGGQIEVMRNTIYF. The CDR3 region has the DNA TGCGCCAGCAGTCAAACTCCCTCAGGAGGGCAGATTGAGGTAATGAGGAACACCATATATTTT.

This clone was seen just once. The gene calls are TRBV29-1 and TRBJ2-7; the D gene is possibly TRBD2 (7 bases). CDR3 length: 14 amino acids. The germline gives CDR1 SQVTM, CDR2 ANQGSEA. With 4 bases removed from V and 6 bases from J, the gap between germline ends came to 19 bases. The CDR3 loop is CSVGGGAGASEQYF. In DNA form, the CDR3 reads TGCAGCGTTGGAGGGGGGGCGGGAGCGTCCGAGCAGTACTTC.

The chain combines TRBV7-9 with TRBJ1-3; D remains ambiguous. V shed 6 bases and J shed 0 bases, with 9 bases lying between them. The CDR3 spans 14 residues. Germline V gene data show CDR1 as SEHNR and CDR2 as FQNEAQ (reference sequence). CDR3 sequence: CASSYTVSGNTIYF. The CDR3 DNA follows: TGTGCCAGCAGTTACACAGTCTCTGGAAACACCATATATTTT.

This chain joins TRBV7-2 and TRBJ1-2, with 7 bases identical to TRBD1. The CDR3 is made up of 14 amino acids. CDR1 is SGHTA, CDR2 FQGNSA, per germline. V shed 5 bases and J 2 bases; nucleotides not matched to a gene: 5. For the CDR3, the DNA is TGTGCCAGCAGCCCGGACAGGCTCAACTATGGCTACACCTTC. It specifies CASSPDRLNYGYTF.

The J gene is TRBJ2-1, the V gene TRBV5-1, with TRBD2 matching 9 bases. Trimming cost V 4 bases and J 7 bases; bases outside gene matches: 6. In germline, CDR1 is SGHRS, CDR2 YFSETQ. This CDR3 contains 14 residues. The CDR3 nucleotides read TGCGCCAGCAGCACCCGACTAGCGGTGAATGAGCAGTTCTTC. It specifies CASSTRLAVNEQFF.

The J gene is TRBJ2-7, the V gene TRBV5-6; tentatively, D is TRBD2 (5 bases). V was clipped by 0 bases and J by 3 bases, with 10 bases between them. Germline values: CDR1 SGHDT, CDR2 YYEEEE. CDR3 size: 14 residues. The CDR3 DNA sequence: TGTGCCAGCAGCTTGGGCGGGCCCCACTACGAGCAGTACTTC. Translation gives CASSLGGPHYEQYF.

This clone was seen a handful of times. J is TRBJ2-2 and V is TRBV5-5; no firm D call. V was cut by 0 bases and J by 2 bases, with 5 bases left in between. CDR1 SGHKS and CDR2 YYEKEE come from the germline V gene (reference sequence). There are 14 residues in the CDR3. The CDR3 spells CASSLGGNTGELFF. The CDR3 DNA reads TGTGCCAGCAGCTTGGGCGGAAACACCGGGGAGCTGTTTTTT.

The chain carries TRBV5-1 and TRBJ1-3, with TRBD1 matching over 7 bases. Per germline, CDR1 SGHRS and CDR2 YFSETQ. This CDR3 contains 14 residues. V was clipped by 0 bases and J by 7 bases; unmatched bases: 4. The CDR3 nucleotides are TGCGCCAGCAGCTTGGACAGGGGCCGGAACACCATATATTTT. Its translation: CASSLDRGRNTIYF. Combining the CDR3 with reference TRBV5-1 and TRBJ1-3 gives the whole variable domain KAGVTQTPRYLIKTRGQQVTLSCSPISGHRSVSWYQQTPGQGLQFLFEYFSETQRNKGNFPGRFSGRQFSNSRSEMNVSTLELGDSALYLCASSLDRGRNTIYFGEGSWLTVV.

To note about this clone: An end of the junction does not agree with germline; a read error may underlie this. The J gene is TRBJ2-7, the V gene TRBV7-9; TRBD1 might be the D (7 bases). Germline V lookup: CDR1 SEHNR, CDR2 FQNEAQ (reference sequence). The length of the CDR3 is 14 residues. The CDR3 bases are TGTTCCAGCAGCTCCGACAGGGAGGTCGACGAGCAGTACTTC. This translates into CSSSSDREVDEQYF.